Below are 14 T cell receptor beta chains sequenced from a single sample in a study of type 1 regulatory T cells. Their cognate antigens are unknown. Each CDR3 protein is one row after TCRdb ran MiXCR on the reads. The sample has about 62,000 distinct CDR3 sequences; around 62% are singletons. Sample: cultured non-Tr1 T cells, either the whole culture or a sorted T cell fraction (not recorded which). The receptors here all came from a human donor in good health.

This clonotype was counted a few times. CDR3 DNA: TGTGCCAGTAGAACCGGGACAGGGCCCTACGAGCAGTACTTC. Its translation: CASRTGTGPYEQYF. V gene TRBV19 combines with J gene TRBJ2-7; 9 bases fit TRBD1. The germline gives CDR1 LNHDA, CDR2 SQIVND (reference sequence). Trimming at V came to 6 bases and at J to 2 bases, leaving 5 bases not matched to a gene. The length of the CDR3 is 14 residues.

This rearrangement joins TRBV25-1 to TRBJ1-4; D remains unclear. V dropped 5 bases and J dropped 6 bases, with 13 bases sitting between them. This CDR3 has 14 residues. Germline CDR1 MGHDK, CDR2 SYGVNS. The CDR3 sequence is CASSPQDSYEKLFF. CDR3 nucleotide sequence: TGTGCCAGCAGTCCGCAGGATTCGTATGAAAAACTGTTTTTT.

This clonotype is classed as medium-sized. V gene TRBV4-2 combines with J gene TRBJ2-3; 8 bases match TRBD2. V shed 2 bases and J 4 bases; nucleotides not matched to a gene: 8. This CDR3 has 16 amino acids. Looked up from germline, CDR1 is LGHNA and CDR2 is YNFKEQ. The CDR3 here is CASSQRSGSGADTQYF. Here the CDR3 DNA reads TGTGCCAGCAGCCAAAGAAGCGGGAGTGGGGCAGATACGCAGTATTTT.

This clonotype rates as medium-sized. The V and J genes are TRBV6-1 and TRBJ2-3, with TRBD1 matching 7 bases. After removal of 6 bases from V and 4 bases from J, the junction contained 7 bases not matched to a gene. Germline V gene data show CDR1 as MNHNS and CDR2 as SASEGT. The CDR3 extends over 14 amino acids. Here the CDR3 reads CASSERQGPDTQYF. The CDR3 DNA sequence: TGTGCCAGCAGCGAACGACAGGGACCAGATACGCAGTATTTT.

The chain has TRBV6-2 or TRBV6-3 and TRBJ2-4; 7 bases match TRBD2. Trimming at V came to 10 bases and at J to 0 bases, leaving 9 bases not matched to a gene. The CDR3 consists of 15 residues. CDR1 is MNHEY and CDR2 is SVGEGT in the germline V gene. As DNA, the CDR3 is TGTGCCACCCAAGGGACTACTCTAGCCAAAAACATTCAGTACTTC. It translates to CATQGTTLAKNIQYF.

The rearrangement uses TRBV5-1 and TRBJ2-1; 9 positions agree with TRBD2. The CDR3 runs to 13 residues. Germline V gene sequence: CDR1 SGHRS, CDR2 YFSETQ. Trimming at V came to 7 bases and at J to 10 bases, leaving 9 bases not matched to a gene. The CDR3 sequence is CASGVAGVGEQFF. The CDR3, as DNA: TGCGCCAGCGGGGTAGCGGGAGTCGGAGAGCAGTTCTTC.

This chain uses TRBV6-5 with TRBJ1-1; D is undetermined. Trimming pared 6 bases from V and 7 bases from J, leaving 12 bases between. Germline CDR1 and CDR2: MNHEY and SVGAGI. The CDR3 length is 12 residues. CDR3 sequence (DNA): TGTGCCAGCAGAAGCAGTGGCATTGAAGCTTTCTTT. Translation gives CASRSSGIEAFF.

Turning to this clonotype: A junction end diverges from the germline sequence, so it may reflect a read error. V gene TRBV6-5 combines with J gene TRBJ1-1, with TRBD1 matching 7 bases. Germline-derived CDR1 and CDR2 are MNHEY and SVGAGI. The CDR3 covers 14 residues. CDR3 sequence: CASRPGTATSEVFF. CDR3 coding DNA: TGTGCCAGCAGACCCGGGACAGCTACCAGTGAAGTTTTCTTT.

The chain is built from TRBV10-2 and TRBJ2-5; D is undetermined. Germline V gene lookup returns CDR1 WSHSY and CDR2 SAAADI. The CDR3 has 14 residues. V was clipped by 6 bases and J by 7 bases, with 18 bases between them. The CDR3 nucleotides are TGCGCCAGCAGGGGCAGTGCCCCCCAGTGGACCCAGTACTTC. Protein product: CASRGSAPQWTQYF.

The rearrangement joins TRBV6-1 to TRBJ1-2; D not resolved. V was pared by 0 bases and J by 8 bases, with 13 bases between. CDR3 size: 14 residues. Germline loops: CDR1 MNHNS, CDR2 SASEGT. Here the CDR3 reads CASSEASGRGGYTF. The CDR3 DNA sequence: TGTGCCAGCAGTGAAGCTTCGGGTCGTGGGGGCTACACCTTC.

The gene calls are TRBV20-1 and TRBJ2-1, with TRBD2 matching over 10 bases. This CDR3 region has 15 residues. Germline values: CDR1 DFQATT, CDR2 SNEGSKA (reference sequence). J was trimmed by 6 bases and V by 6 bases; bases with no gene match: 11. This CDR3 reads CSASSSGSASNEQFF. The CDR3 DNA follows: TGCAGTGCCTCCTCTAGCGGGAGTGCCTCCAATGAGCAGTTCTTC.

This chain links TRBV18 with TRBJ1-4; D is ambiguous. V dropped 3 bases and J dropped 9 bases, with 17 bases sitting between them. CDR1 is KGHSH and CDR2 is LQKENI in the germline V gene. The CDR3 sequence is 15 residues long. CDR3 in amino acids: CASSPNRLESKKLFF. CDR3 sequence (DNA): TGTGCCAGCTCACCTAATCGATTGGAATCGAAAAAACTGTTTTTT.

The J gene is TRBJ1-1, the V gene TRBV29-1; 10 nucleotides line up with TRBD1. Germline CDR1 SQVTM, CDR2 ANQGSEA. CDR3 length: 13 residues. J was trimmed by 5 bases and V by 3 bases; bases with no gene match: 3. The CDR3, as DNA: TGCAGCGTTGAGGGGGGACAGGGGACTGAAGCTTTCTTT. This encodes CSVEGGQGTEAFF.

Sample share makes this clonotype medium-sized. The genes are TRBV20-1 and TRBJ2-5; the D gene is possibly TRBD2 (6 bases). Trimming stripped 6 bases from V and 4 bases from J, with 15 bases between. There are 13 residues in the CDR3. Germline-derived CDR1 and CDR2 are DFQATT and SNEGSKA (reference sequence). CDR3 coding DNA: TGCAGTGCCAGACTCGGAGCGGGAGAGACCCAGTACTTC. Its protein product is CSARLGAGETQYF.